The 11 T cell receptor beta chains in this list originate from one sample, sequenced in a study of T cells in Graves' hyperthyroidism and ophthalmopathy (dated by TCRdb to between 2018 and 2021). Library preparation used multiplex PCR. This sample was sequenced with an Illumina HiSeq 2000. Amplification of TCR beta CDR3 regions was carried out from RNA transcripts. For the first round of RT-PCR on the TCR CDR3, the HTBI primer set was used together with the Qiagen OneStep RT-PCR kit. Starting from the raw public reads, TCRdb applied fastp trimming at Q25, assembled clones with MiXCR and retained in-frame beta chains. Each record represents a unique CDR3 protein, reported with the most common genes and DNA among its rows. Recorded for this sample are 460,000 or so distinct CDR3 sequences; about 15% of them occurred a single time. 17% of the sample is taken by the ten largest. The sample was blood. The receptors were sampled from a woman aged 18-29 years with Graves' hyperthyroidism.

This clonotype was seen ten or more times. V and J are TRBV6-1 and TRBJ1-1; D might be TRBD1 (5 bases). CDR1 MNHNS and CDR2 SASEGT come from the germline V gene. V dropped 5 bases and J dropped 5 bases, with 12 bases sitting between them. This CDR3 region has 13 residues. CDR3 bases: TGTGCCAGCAGTCGCCCCGGGGGGACTGAAGCTTTCTTT. It is translated as CASSRPGGTEAFF.

In its sample, this clonotype was seen many times. V usage is TRBV12-5 and J usage is TRBJ1-6; no reliable D call. Trimming stripped 6 bases from V and 8 bases from J, with 14 bases between. Germline V gene lookup returns CDR1 LGHNT and CDR2 FRNRAP. The CDR3 extends over 14 amino acids. Here the CDR3 reads CASGPGQIDSPLHF. CDR3 sequence (DNA): TGTGCTAGTGGCCCCGGGCAGATAGATTCACCCCTCCACTTT.

Many counts were recorded for this clonotype. This rearrangement joins TRBV15 to TRBJ1-4; no firm D call. V was trimmed by 0 bases and J by 11 bases, leaving 13 bases between them. The CDR3 has 14 residues. Germline V CDR1 and CDR2: LNHNV, YYDKDF (reference sequence). DNA of the CDR3: TGTGCCACCAGCAGAGATGCGGAGGGCGAGAAACTGTTTTTT. It encodes CATSRDAEGEKLFF.

The rearrangement uses TRBV9 and TRBJ2-6, with a tentative D call TRBD1 (5 bases). This CDR3 has 16 amino acids. V was trimmed by 3 bases and J by 1 base, leaving 11 bases between them. Germline CDR1 reads SGDLS; CDR2 reads YYNGEE. The DNA of the CDR3 is TGTGCCAGCAGCGGAAGGGGCGAATCTGGGGCCAACGTCCTGACTTTC. The encoded protein is CASSGRGESGANVLTF.

This clonotype was counted between two and nine times. J is TRBJ1-3 and V is TRBV4-2; D not certain. The CDR3 is 15 residues long. The germline V gene has CDR1 LGHNA and CDR2 YNFKEQ. The V and J ends lost 0 bases and 3 bases respectively, with 9 bases between them. The CDR3 DNA sequence: TGTGCCAGCAGCCAAGATGGTAGAGGTGGAAACACCATATATTTT. This encodes CASSQDGRGGNTIYF.

This clonotype was recorded a few times. The rearrangement links TRBV29-1 to TRBJ2-1, with TRBD2 identical over 10 bases. Germline lookup yields CDR1 SQVTM and CDR2 ANQGSEA. This CDR3 has 15 amino acids. Trimming took 3 bases from V and 4 from J; bases not matched to a gene: 6. CDR3 DNA: TGCAGCGTTGAGGAACTAGCGGGACCTTACAATGAGCAGTTCTTC. Protein: CSVEELAGPYNEQFF.

The chain is built from TRBV19 and TRBJ2-7, with D perhaps matching TRBD1 (5 bases). From germline, CDR1 is LNHDA and CDR2 SQIVND (reference sequence). V lost 7 bases and J lost 3, with 16 bases in between. CDR3 length: 14 amino acids. In nucleotides, the CDR3 is TGTGCCAGTAAGGGGTGGGTGGAATGCTACGAGCAGTACTTC. This encodes CASKGWVECYEQYF.

This clonotype has at least ten counts. The V call is TRBV18, the J call TRBJ2-7, with a tentative D call TRBD1 (6 bases). Germline values: CDR1 KGHSH, CDR2 LQKENI. CDR3 length: 14 amino acids. V was trimmed by 3 bases and J by 0 bases, leaving 9 bases between them. CDR3 nucleotides: TGTGCCAGCTCACCTATGGACAGCTCCTACGAGCAGTACTTC. Protein: CASSPMDSSYEQYF.

This clonotype was observed at least ten times. The CDR3 bases are TGTGCCACCAGTGTGAAGCTCCGGGACGGAGAAGAGACCCAGTACTTC. It codes for CATSVKLRDGEETQYF. The gene calls are TRBV24-1 and TRBJ2-5; TRBD1 or TRBD2 may be the D gene (5 bases each). The V gene's germline CDR1 is KGHDR and CDR2 SFDVKD. This CDR3 has 16 residues. Trimming removed 5 bases at V and 3 bases at J, with 18 bases between.

At least ten counts were recorded for this clonotype. This rearrangement joins TRBV12-3 or TRBV12-4 to TRBJ1-4; TRBD1 matches at 9 bases. V shed 6 bases and J 7 bases; nucleotides not matched to a gene: 9. This CDR3 has 15 residues. The CDR3 sequence: CASRLTGTGSEKLFF. The CDR3 DNA reads as TGTGCCAGCAGATTAACCGGGACAGGGAGTGAAAAACTGTTTTTT.

This clonotype was seen only a few times. The chain combines TRBV9 with TRBJ1-2; 8 bases fit TRBD1. V lost 4 bases and J lost 6; bases outside the gene matches: 14. CDR3 length: 16 amino acids. From germline, CDR1 is SGDLS and CDR2 YYNGEE. The CDR3 is CASSSPLYRGEDGYTF. The CDR3 nucleotides are TGTGCCAGCAGCTCACCCCTCTACAGGGGGGAAGATGGCTACACCTTC.